These 31 T cell receptor beta chains were all obtained from the same sample, sequenced in a study of blood T cell repertoires in COVID-19. The protocol was immunoSEQ multiplex PCR, while the TCRdb copy is restricted to in-frame clones and leaves out a portion. The table has approximately 150,000 clones, roughly 80% seen once; the top ten hold approximately 5%. Sequenced sample: peripheral blood. These receptors all stem from a human donor in a cohort sampled during active COVID-19.

The rearrangement uses TRBV7-8 and TRBJ2-7, with D unresolved. This CDR3 has 17 residues. Germline CDR1 SGHVS, CDR2 FQNEAQ. V lost 5 bases and J lost 0, with 20 bases in between. CDR3 nucleotide sequence: TGTGCCAGCAGCCCAGTCAGGATGGGTTCAAGCTCCTACGAGCAGTACTTC. Translated: CASSPVRMGSSSYEQYF.

The chain uses TRBV6-2 or TRBV6-3 and TRBJ2-5; possible D gene TRBD2, 5 bases. Germline loops: CDR1 MNHEY, CDR2 SVGEGT. Trimming pared 2 bases from V and 5 bases from J, leaving 9 bases between. CDR3 length: 13 amino acids. The CDR3 bases are TGTGCCAGCAGTTACGTCCTAGCCGAGACCCAGTACTTC. Encoded protein: CASSYVLAETQYF.

The V call is TRBV12-3 or TRBV12-4, the J call TRBJ1-2, with TRBD1 identical over 8 bases. The length of the CDR3 is 13 residues. V was pared by 4 bases and J by 8 bases, with 6 bases of the junction left unmatched. CDR3 bases: TGTGCCAGCAGTTCCGCAGGGGGCAGAGGCTACACCTTC. Protein sequence: CASSSAGGRGYTF.

The chain carries TRBV20-1 and TRBJ2-7; D is unclear. The CDR3 loop spans 12 amino acids. From germline, CDR1 is DFQATT and CDR2 SNEGSKA (reference sequence). V was cut by 3 bases and J by 0 bases, with 6 bases left in between. The CDR3 sequence: CSASNGSYEQYF. The CDR3 bases are TGCAGTGCTAGTAACGGCTCCTACGAGCAGTACTTC.

The chain combines TRBV7-2 with TRBJ2-7; TRBD2 matches at 7 bases. CDR1 and CDR2 (germline): SGHTA, FQGNSA. The CDR3 is made up of 14 amino acids. J lost 3 bases, V lost 6 bases, and 8 bases had no gene match. The DNA for the CDR3 is TGTGCCAGCAGGGGAGGGACGGATTACTACGAGCAGTACTTC. Its protein is CASRGGTDYYEQYF.

The chain uses TRBV19 and TRBJ2-7; weak D call: TRBD1 (7 bases). Trimming cost V 7 bases and J 2 bases, with 12 bases left between them. The germline V gene has CDR1 LNHDA and CDR2 SQIVND (reference sequence). This CDR3 is 13 amino acids long. The CDR3 DNA sequence: TGTGCCAGTACAACAGGGGAGGCCTACGAGCAGTACGTC. Encoded protein: CASTTGEAYEQYV.

The rearrangement joins TRBV11-1 to TRBJ2-5, with 13 bases aligning to TRBD2. This CDR3 is 15 amino acids long. Germline V gene lookup returns CDR1 SGHAT and CDR2 FQDESV (reference sequence). With V trimmed by 5 bases and J by 4 bases, 4 bases remained unmatched. The DNA of the CDR3 is TGTGCCAGCAGCCACCGGACTAGCGGGGGAGAGACCCAGTACTTC. It codes for CASSHRTSGGETQYF.

This clone has just one count. The chain carries TRBV7-6 and TRBJ1-1; no clear D gene. The V end was cut by 5 bases, the J end by 8 bases, with 15 bases between. The CDR3 runs 13 residues. CDR1 and CDR2 from the germline V gene are SGHVS and FNYEAQ. The CDR3 protein is CASSDGWAKEAFF. Written as DNA, the CDR3 is TGTGCCAGCAGCGATGGGTGGGCAAAAGAAGCTTTCTTT.

The rearrangement joins TRBV29-1 to TRBJ1-1; 7 bases are shared with TRBD1. In germline, CDR1 is SQVTM, CDR2 ANQGSEA. Germline trimming cut 5 bases from V and 6 bases from J; bases unmatched to any gene: 6. This CDR3 has 12 residues. The CDR3 spells CSVSQGDAEAFF. DNA for the CDR3: TGCAGCGTTTCGCAGGGGGACGCTGAAGCTTTCTTT.

This clone turned up a few times. A junction boundary mismatches the germline segment, possibly from a read error. The chain has TRBV15 and TRBJ2-5; the D gene is possibly TRBD2 (5 bases). The CDR3 runs 13 residues. From germline, CDR1 is LNHNV and CDR2 YYDKDF (reference sequence). The CDR3 here is CATSRERSETQYF. CDR3 sequence (DNA): TGTGCCACCAGCCGAGAGCGGTCAGAGACCCAGTACTTC.

A few counts support this clone. The chain employs TRBV3-1 (or the pseudogene TRBV3-2) and TRBJ2-7, with TRBD2 identical over 13 bases. The CDR3 is 15 amino acids. The V gene's germline CDR1 is LGHDT and CDR2 YNNKEL (reference sequence). For the CDR3, the DNA is TGTGCCAGCAGCCCTTGGACTAGCGGGAGTCCCCCCCCCGCTGTC. This encodes CASSPWTSGSPPPAV.

A note on this clone: This specimen includes other DNA sequences encoding the same CDR3. This rearrangement joins TRBV29-1 to TRBJ1-2; D gene ambiguous. The CDR3 is 13 amino acids. Germline V lookup: CDR1 SQVTM, CDR2 ANQGSEA. V was clipped by 6 bases and J by 4 bases, with 15 bases between them. In nucleotides, the CDR3 is TGCAGCGTACGATTGGAGGGAGGCTATGGCTACACCTTC. Translation: CSVRLEGGYGYTF.

The chain employs TRBV6-1 and TRBJ1-1; D is unclear. There are 12 residues in the CDR3. V gave up 1 base and J gave up 4 bases, with 4 bases separating them. Germline CDR1 reads MNHNS; CDR2 reads SASEGT. Here the CDR3 DNA reads TGTGCCAGCAGTGAAGGCGCCACTGAAGCTTTCTTT. Translating it yields CASSEGATEAFF.

The gene calls are TRBV19 and TRBJ1-2, with 9 bases identical to TRBD1. The CDR3 has 15 residues. Germline values: CDR1 LNHDA, CDR2 SQIVND (reference sequence). V shed 5 bases, J shed 7 bases, and the junction held 11 bases outside the gene matches. The DNA of the CDR3 is TGTGCCAGTAGTGGCTGGGGACAGGGTAGAAGTGGCTACACCTTC. Translated, it gives CASSGWGQGRSGYTF.

V and J are TRBV10-3 and TRBJ1-2; D is possibly TRBD1 (6 bases). Germline V CDR1 and CDR2: ENHRY, SYGVKD. The CDR3 consists of 15 residues. With 2 bases removed from V and 4 bases from J, the gap between germline ends came to 14 bases. Written as DNA, the CDR3 is TGTGCCATCAGTGAGCCCCCGGACAGCTCCTATGGCTACACCTTC. Its protein is CAISEPPDSSYGYTF.

J is TRBJ2-7 and V is TRBV6-7, with D maybe TRBD2 (6 bases). TRBV6-7 is noted as an ORF with a role that remains uncertain. This CDR3 contains 16 residues. V was trimmed by 0 bases and J by 0 bases, leaving 12 bases between them. CDR3 DNA sequence: TGTGCCAGCAGTTACTCGATACCTAGCGACTCCTACGAGCAGTACGTC. Protein product: CASSYSIPSDSYEQYV.

The V call is TRBV12-3 or TRBV12-4, the J call TRBJ2-7, with D perhaps matching TRBD2 (5 bases). The CDR3 runs to 11 residues. V was pared by 3 bases and J by 6 bases, with 6 bases between. The chain's CDR3 is CASSFGGEQYV. The CDR3 nucleotides read TGTGCCAGCAGTTTTGGAGGCGAGCAGTACGTC.

This chain uses TRBV18 with TRBJ2-2; weak D call: TRBD2 (6 bases). The CDR3 runs to 16 residues. V gave up 4 bases and J gave up 1 base, with 13 bases separating them. From germline, CDR1 is KGHSH and CDR2 LQKENI. In nucleotides, the CDR3 is TGTGCCAGCTCACGAGGCGGGATCGTGAACACCGGGGAGCTGTTTTTT. Translated: CASSRGGIVNTGELFF. The entire variable domain, with the rest obtained from reference TRBV18 and TRBJ2-2, is as follows: NAGVMQNPRHLVRRRGQEARLRCSPMKGHSHVYWYRQLPEEGLKFMVYLQKENIIDESGMPKERFSAEFPKEGPSILRIQQVVRGDSAAYFCASSRGGIVNTGELFFGEGSRLTVL.

This clone showed up just once. This chain uses TRBV9 with TRBJ2-1; tentatively, D is TRBD2 (6 bases). The V gene lost 3 bases and the J gene lost 0 bases, with 13 bases spanning the gap. Germline CDR1 is SGDLS and CDR2 is YYNGEE. This CDR3 is 16 amino acids long. CDR3: CASSADDGSSYNEQFF. CDR3 DNA sequence: TGTGCCAGCAGCGCAGATGACGGGAGCTCCTACAATGAGCAGTTCTTC.

In this sample, this clone turned up once. The chain carries TRBV2 and TRBJ2-5, with D maybe TRBD1 (6 bases). This CDR3 is built from 14 residues. With 5 bases removed from V and 5 bases from J, the gap between germline ends came to 15 bases. Germline CDR1 is SNHLY and CDR2 is FYNNEI. The CDR3 loop is CASSQQGGGETQYF. The CDR3, as DNA: TGTGCCAGCAGTCAACAGGGTGGCGGGGAGACCCAGTACTTC.

This chain joins TRBV6-6 and TRBJ2-7, with D tentatively TRBD1 (6 bases). Germline assignment: CDR1 MNHNY and CDR2 SVGAGI (reference sequence). The V gene lost 4 bases and the J gene lost 1 base, with 14 bases spanning the gap. The CDR3 has 15 residues. Written as DNA, the CDR3 is TGTGCCAGCAGTTCACCGCGGACAGCTTCCTACGAGCAGTACTTC. This encodes CASSSPRTASYEQYF.

V usage is TRBV5-1 and J usage is TRBJ1-2; perhaps TRBD1 as D (5 bases). CDR1 and CDR2 from the germline V gene are SGHRS and YFSETQ. There are 16 residues in the CDR3. The V gene lost 1 base and the J gene lost 0 bases, with 13 bases spanning the gap. The CDR3 region has the DNA TGCGCCAGCAGCTTGCAAACAGGACGATCTAACTATGGCTACACCTTC. It is translated as CASSLQTGRSNYGYTF.

J is TRBJ1-1 and V is TRBV18; 9 bases are a match to TRBD1. V lost 4 bases to trimming and J lost 3 bases; unmatched junction nucleotides: 9. Germline V gene lookup returns CDR1 KGHSH and CDR2 LQKENI. The CDR3 extends over 16 amino acids. DNA for the CDR3: TGTGCCAGCTCACGAAACGGGGACAGGGTGGACACTGAAGCTTTCTTT. Translated: CASSRNGDRVDTEAFF.

V gene TRBV28 combines with J gene TRBJ2-7; 8 bases fit TRBD2. This CDR3 spans 16 amino acids. The germline V gene encodes CDR1 MDHEN and CDR2 SYDVKM. Trimming removed 6 bases from V and 2 bases from J; junction bases left unmatched: 12. CDR3 sequence: CASSAPRGGETYEQYF. For the CDR3, the DNA is TGTGCCAGCAGCGCCCCCCGGGGGGGGGAGACCTACGAGCAGTACTTC. The full variable domain, with the rest looked up from reference TRBV28 and TRBJ2-7, is DVKVTQSSRYLVKRTGEKVFLECVQDMDHENMFWYRQDPGLGLRLIYFSYDVKMKEKGDIPEGYSVSREKKERFSLILESASTNQTSMYLCASSAPRGGETYEQYFGPGTRLTVT.

The CDR3 nucleotides read TGTGCCAGCAGCTTGAGCCTAACCATTAGCTCCTACAATGAGCAGTTCTTC. Encoded protein: CASSLSLTISSYNEQFF. The rearrangement uses TRBV5-4 and TRBJ2-1, with D unclear. Germline-derived CDR1 and CDR2 are SGHNT and YYREEE (reference sequence). This CDR3 is built from 17 residues. The ends were cut back, 1 base at V and 0 bases at J, with 14 bases in the middle.

V and J are TRBV14 and TRBJ1-5; possible D gene TRBD1, 6 bases. CDR1 is SGHDN and CDR2 is FVKESK in the germline V gene. This CDR3 is built from 15 residues. V lost 3 bases, J lost 8 bases, and 17 bases lay in between. The CDR3 bases are TGTGCCAGCAGCCAGGTACAGGGTTCTCCAGAGCCCCAGCATTTT. Its protein is CASSQVQGSPEPQHF.

CDR3 amino acids: CASSPSRTSGMGEQFF. The CDR3 region has the DNA TGTGCCAGCAGCCCCTCCCGGACTAGCGGGATGGGCGAGCAGTTCTTC. The J gene is TRBJ2-1, the V gene TRBV7-3, with TRBD2 identical over 12 bases. The CDR3 contains 16 residues. Germline V lookup: CDR1 SGHTA, CDR2 FQGTGA. Trimming removed 5 bases from V and 10 bases from J; junction bases left unmatched: 12.

This rearrangement joins TRBV5-1 to TRBJ1-4; 11 bases line up with TRBD1. Looked up from germline, CDR1 is SGHRS and CDR2 is YFSETQ. With 4 bases clipped from V and 6 bases from J, the junction kept 5 bases outside the gene matches. The CDR3 has 15 amino acids. The CDR3 DNA is TGCGCCAGCAGCACTGGGACAGGGGGAGATGAAAAACTGTTTTTT. It specifies CASSTGTGGDEKLFF.

The V call is TRBV5-6, the J call TRBJ1-2; TRBD1 might be the D (6 bases). Germline loops: CDR1 SGHDT, CDR2 YYEEEE. CDR3 size: 16 residues. V gave up 2 bases and J gave up 3 bases, with 17 bases separating them. The CDR3 DNA reads TGTGCCAGCAGCTTAAGTGGACAGCAGCACTACTATGGCTACACCTTC. This translates into CASSLSGQQHYYGYTF.

The rearrangement uses TRBV2 and TRBJ1-6; TRBD1 is a possible D gene (5 bases). The CDR3 has 17 amino acids. The V gene lost 6 bases and the J gene lost 9 bases, with 24 bases spanning the gap. The germline V gene has CDR1 SNHLY and CDR2 FYNNEI. CDR3 sequence reads: CASSPRDLVYRSSPLHF. The CDR3 nucleotides are TGTGCCAGCAGCCCCCGGGACTTAGTTTACAGGTCTTCACCCCTCCACTTT.

This clone was counted a single time. In DNA, the CDR3 is TGTGCCAGCAGTTCGGGACAGGGGACGCAGTACGTC. It yields the protein CASSSGQGTQYV. The chain links TRBV12-3 or TRBV12-4 to TRBJ2-7, with TRBD1 matching over 10 bases. J gave up 9 bases and V 4 bases, and 3 bases lay outside the gene matches. This CDR3 spans 12 amino acids.